The clone carrying this TCR beta chain was seen just once. The entry originates in a study of blood T cell repertoires in COVID-19. Clinical history as reported by participants underpinned cohort assignment. V lost 2 bases and J lost 6, with 13 bases in between. The CDR3 runs to 14 residues. Germline V gene sequence: CDR1 SGHTA, CDR2 FQGNSA. Assay: immunoSEQ multiplex PCR; the TCRdb copy retains only in-frame clones and omits some. The table lists 200,000 to 300,000 clones, 88% of them singletons. Source material: PBMCs or T cells enriched from blood (not recorded which). This clonotype was obtained from a woman between 40 and 50 years old with acute COVID-19. The V and J genes are TRBV7-2 and TRBJ1-1; D remains unclear. CDR3 DNA: TGTGCCAGCAGCTTACGAGGGTTAAAGGCTGAAGCTTTCTTT. Translated, it gives CASSLRGLKAEAFF.